This passage covers 14 T cell receptor beta chains from one sample sequenced in a study of cytomegalovirus exposure and HLA in healthy donors. The PCR had 60 Vbeta and 13 Jbeta primers. Using immunoSEQ multiplex PCR, the repertoire was profiled, and TCRdb retains in-frame clones only, with some absent. In the table there are approximately 100,000 clones, around three quarters of which are singletons. The sample taken for sequencing was PBMCs. These receptors were collected from a man aged 35-49 years in good health and CMV-seropositive.

This clone was seen a few times. The J gene is TRBJ1-6, the V gene TRBV28, with TRBD1 matching over 9 bases. CDR1 and CDR2 from the germline V gene are MDHEN and SYDVKM. Losses at the gene ends were 4 bases for V and 9 bases for J; bases not matched to a gene: 16. This CDR3 is 18 amino acids long. The CDR3 region is CASSYSERGTGYGSPLHF. DNA for the CDR3: TGTGCCAGCAGTTACTCGGAGCGGGGGACAGGGTACGGTTCACCCCTCCACTTT.

This chain uses TRBV19 with TRBJ1-3, with 7 positions matching TRBD1. CDR1 and CDR2 from the germline V gene are LNHDA and SQIVND (reference sequence). The CDR3 covers 16 residues. Trimming at V came to 5 bases and at J to 2 bases, leaving 9 bases not matched to a gene. This CDR3 is CASSPRDSYTGNTIYF. DNA for the CDR3: TGTGCCAGTAGTCCGAGGGACAGTTATACTGGAAACACCATATATTTT.

This chain links TRBV7-8 with TRBJ1-4, with 7 nucleotides matching TRBD1. This CDR3 has 15 residues. The V segment lost 5 bases and the J segment 3 bases; nucleotides outside the gene matches: 6. CDR1 and CDR2 (germline): SGHVS, FQNEAQ. The CDR3 here is CASSRTGTANEKLFF. The CDR3 coding sequence is TGTGCCAGCAGCCGTACCGGGACAGCTAATGAAAAACTGTTTTTT.

V is TRBV7-8 and J is TRBJ2-2; TRBD2 matches at 11 bases. The V segment lost 5 bases and the J segment 4 bases; nucleotides outside the gene matches: 6. There are 16 residues in the CDR3. CDR1 is SGHVS, CDR2 FQNEAQ, per germline. CDR3 nucleotide sequence: TGTGCCAGCAGCATTAGCGGGGGGGGCGGCACCGGGGAGCTGTTTTTT. Translation: CASSISGGGGTGELFF. Filled out from reference TRBV7-8 and TRBJ2-2, the complete variable domain reads GAGVSQSPRYKVAKRGQDVALRCDPISGHVSLFWYQQALGQGPEFLTYFQNEAQLDKSGLPSDRFFAERPEGSVSTLKIQRTQQEDSAVYLCASSISGGGGTGELFFGEGSRLTVL.

This chain uses TRBV7-9 with TRBJ2-5, with 9 positions matching TRBD1. The CDR3 runs to 14 residues. CDR1 is SEHNR and CDR2 is FQNEAQ in the germline V gene (reference sequence). V lost 5 bases, J lost 5 bases, and 6 bases stayed unmatched. The CDR3 spells CASSHGQGRETQYF. The CDR3 bases are TGTGCCAGCAGCCACGGACAGGGGCGTGAGACCCAGTACTTC.

The chain uses TRBV9 and TRBJ2-5; D perhaps matches TRBD1 (5 bases). Germline V gene sequence: CDR1 SGDLS, CDR2 YYNGEE. The ends were cut back, 4 bases at V and 1 base at J, with 14 bases in the middle. The CDR3 contains 15 residues. CDR3 residues: CASSPEGRGQETQYF. DNA of the CDR3: TGTGCCAGCAGCCCTGAAGGTAGGGGCCAAGAGACCCAGTACTTC.

The chain links TRBV19 to TRBJ2-7; TRBD1 matches 9 bases. CDR1 and CDR2 (germline): LNHDA, SQIVND (reference sequence). This CDR3 is built from 13 residues. Trimming cost V 7 bases and J 7 bases; bases outside gene matches: 8. This CDR3 is CASNKRTGEEQYF. The CDR3 nucleotides are TGTGCCAGTAACAAAAGGACAGGGGAGGAGCAGTACTTC.

The rearrangement uses TRBV7-6 and TRBJ2-7, with D maybe TRBD1 (6 bases). The CDR3 sequence is 16 residues long. Per the germline V gene, CDR1 is SGHVS and CDR2 is FNYEAQ. Trimming removed 4 bases at V and 2 bases at J, with 18 bases between. CDR3 amino acids: CASSYRGGQQPYEQYF. The CDR3, as DNA: TGTGCCAGCAGCTACCGAGGCGGACAGCAGCCCTACGAGCAGTACTTC.

The rearrangement uses TRBV15 and TRBJ1-1, with 8 bases lining up with TRBD1. The germline V gene has CDR1 LNHNV and CDR2 YYDKDF (reference sequence). This CDR3 has 16 residues. Trimming removed 0 bases from V and 4 bases from J; junction bases left unmatched: 7. The chain's CDR3 is CATSRDGRQGRTEAFF. The CDR3 DNA follows: TGTGCCACCAGCAGAGATGGTCGACAGGGGCGCACTGAAGCTTTCTTT. The full variable domain, rest sourced from reference TRBV15 and TRBJ1-1, is DAMVIQNPRYQVTQFGKPVTLSCSQTLNHNVMYWYQQKSSQAPKLLFHYYDKDFNNEADTPDNFQSRRPNTSFCFLDIRSPGLGDTAMYLCATSRDGRQGRTEAFFGQGTRLTVV.

This clone was counted between two and nine times. The V gene is TRBV28, the J gene TRBJ2-7, with TRBD1 matching over 9 bases. The CDR3 is made up of 15 amino acids. With V trimmed by 6 bases and J by 4 bases, 10 bases remained unmatched. The germline V gene encodes CDR1 MDHEN and CDR2 SYDVKM. CDR3 nucleotide sequence: TGTGCCAGCAGCGACCCCGGGACAGGGAAATACGAGCAGTACTTC. Translation gives CASSDPGTGKYEQYF.

This chain links TRBV11-2 with TRBJ2-2; possible D gene TRBD1, 5 bases. Trimming cost V 0 bases and J 7 bases, with 6 bases left between them. The V gene's germline CDR1 is SGHAT and CDR2 FQNNGV. The CDR3 sequence is 13 residues long. CDR3 sequence: CASSLDRGGELFF. DNA for the CDR3: TGTGCCAGCAGCTTAGATAGGGGCGGGGAGCTGTTTTTT.

The V call is TRBV6-6, the J call TRBJ2-7; weak D call: TRBD1 (6 bases). Trimming stripped 3 bases from V and 3 bases from J, with 12 bases between. The V gene's germline CDR1 is MNHNY and CDR2 SVGAGI (reference sequence). The length of the CDR3 is 14 residues. For the CDR3, the DNA is TGTGCCAGCAGTTATAGGGACACAAACTACGAGCAGTACTTC. This encodes CASSYRDTNYEQYF.

This clone occurred a few times. Different DNA sequences within this sample yield the same CDR3. This sequence joins TRBV7-6 and TRBJ2-2; D possibly corresponds to TRBD2 (6 bases). The CDR3 is made up of 15 amino acids. With 0 bases removed from V and 2 bases from J, the gap between germline ends came to 7 bases. Germline CDR1 SGHVS, CDR2 FNYEAQ. The CDR3, as DNA: TGTGCCAGCAGCTTAGCTAGCGGAAACACCGGGGAGCTGTTTTTT. This codes for CASSLASGNTGELFF.

The chain couples TRBV28 to TRBJ2-5; 11 nucleotides agree with TRBD2. The J segment lost 2 bases and the V segment lost 7 bases, leaving 15 bases of the junction unmatched. The CDR3 has 18 residues. Germline CDR1 and CDR2: MDHEN and SYDVKM. In DNA form, the CDR3 reads TGTGCCAGCACTAATCGGGGGGCTAGCGGGGGGCTTCAAGAGACCCAGTACTTC. Amino acid sequence: CASTNRGASGGLQETQYF.